This T cell receptor (beta chain) was profiled in a study of blood T cells in healthy people across ages. This CDR3 spans 16 amino acids. In germline, CDR1 is MDHEN, CDR2 SYDVKM. Whole-study results and caveats: Shifts in expanded clonotypes may have been confounded by donor CMV status, which was unknown.

This clonotype was counted a few times. The antigen is unknown. One junction end does not reproduce the germline sequence, and a read error may be involved. Next came a second PCR, run for roughly 6 to 11 cycles, which used a sample-barcoded 5' primer along with a J-beta primer mix. MiXCR, run by TCRdb on the 5' RACE reads, gives a single entry per CDR3 protein. The sample holds some 940,000 distinct CDR3 sequences, roughly 29% seen once. These same data were also listed under a study on T cells of mothers and their children. That source reports: In each mother, TCR beta CDR3 reads exceeded 9 million; in each child, they numbered 2.5 million to 3.5 million.

The receptor comes from a woman between 35 and 50 years old in good health. The chain is built from TRBV28 and TRBJ2-1; 9 bases map to TRBD2. Sequenced material: blood. The CDR3 bases are TGTACCAGCAGTACCCTGGGCGGGGGGGCGTACCATGAGCAGTTCTTC. This codes for CTSSTLGGGAYHEQFF.